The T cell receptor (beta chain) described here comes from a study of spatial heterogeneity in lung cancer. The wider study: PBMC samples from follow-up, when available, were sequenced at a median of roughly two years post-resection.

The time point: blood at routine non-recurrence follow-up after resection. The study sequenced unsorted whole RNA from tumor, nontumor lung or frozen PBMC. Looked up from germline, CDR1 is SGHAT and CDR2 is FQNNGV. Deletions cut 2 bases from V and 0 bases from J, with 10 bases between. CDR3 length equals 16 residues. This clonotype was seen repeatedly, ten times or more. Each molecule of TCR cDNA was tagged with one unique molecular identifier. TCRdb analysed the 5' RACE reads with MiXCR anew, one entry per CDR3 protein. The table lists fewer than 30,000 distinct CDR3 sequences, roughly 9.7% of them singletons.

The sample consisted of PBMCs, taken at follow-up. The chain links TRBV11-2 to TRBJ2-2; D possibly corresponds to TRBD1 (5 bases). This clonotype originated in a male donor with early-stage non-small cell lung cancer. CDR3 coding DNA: TGTGCCAGCAGCTTACGGCCAGGGCCGAACACCGGGGAGCTGTTTTTT. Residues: CASSLRPGPNTGELFF.